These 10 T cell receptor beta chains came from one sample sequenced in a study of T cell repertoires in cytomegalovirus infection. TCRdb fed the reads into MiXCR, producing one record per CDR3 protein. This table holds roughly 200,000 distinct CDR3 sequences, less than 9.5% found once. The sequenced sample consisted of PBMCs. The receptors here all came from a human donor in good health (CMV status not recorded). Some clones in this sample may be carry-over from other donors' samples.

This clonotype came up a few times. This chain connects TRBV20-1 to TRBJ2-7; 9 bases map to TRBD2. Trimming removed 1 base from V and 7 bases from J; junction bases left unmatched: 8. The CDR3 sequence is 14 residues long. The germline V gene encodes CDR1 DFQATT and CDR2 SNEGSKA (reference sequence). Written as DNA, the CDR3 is TGCAGTGCTAGAGGGCTAGCGGGAACGGGGGAGCAGTACTTC. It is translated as CSARGLAGTGEQYF.

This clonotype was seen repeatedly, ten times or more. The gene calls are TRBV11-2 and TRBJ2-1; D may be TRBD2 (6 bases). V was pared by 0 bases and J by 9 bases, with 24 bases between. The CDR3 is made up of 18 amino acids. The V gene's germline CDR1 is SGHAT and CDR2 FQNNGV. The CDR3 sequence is CASSLDLGWRASTFEQFF. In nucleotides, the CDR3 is TGTGCCAGCAGCTTAGATCTAGGGTGGAGGGCCTCTACATTTGAGCAGTTCTTC.

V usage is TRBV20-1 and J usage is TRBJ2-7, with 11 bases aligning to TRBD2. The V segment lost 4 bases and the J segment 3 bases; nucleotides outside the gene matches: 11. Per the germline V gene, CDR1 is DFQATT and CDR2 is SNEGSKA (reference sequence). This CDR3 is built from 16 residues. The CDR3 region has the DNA TGCAGTGCTATATCTAGCGGGGGGAGGGCCAACTACGAGCAGTACTTC. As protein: CSAISSGGRANYEQYF.

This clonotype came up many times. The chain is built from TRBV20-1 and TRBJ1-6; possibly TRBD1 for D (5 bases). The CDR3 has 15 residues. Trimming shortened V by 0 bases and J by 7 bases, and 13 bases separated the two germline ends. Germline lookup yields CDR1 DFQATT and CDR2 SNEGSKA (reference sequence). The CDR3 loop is CSARDLGRENSPLHF. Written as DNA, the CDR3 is TGCAGTGCTAGAGATTTAGGCAGGGAGAATTCACCCCTCCACTTT.

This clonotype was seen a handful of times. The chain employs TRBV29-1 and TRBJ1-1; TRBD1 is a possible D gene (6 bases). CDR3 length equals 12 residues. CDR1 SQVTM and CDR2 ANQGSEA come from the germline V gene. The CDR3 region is CTADRSNTEAFF. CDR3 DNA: TGCACCGCTGACAGGTCGAACACTGAAGCTTTCTTT.

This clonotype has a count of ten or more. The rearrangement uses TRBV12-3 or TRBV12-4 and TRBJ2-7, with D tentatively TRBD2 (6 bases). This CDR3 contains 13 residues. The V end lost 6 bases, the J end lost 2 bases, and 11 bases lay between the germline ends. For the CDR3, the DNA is TGTGCCAGCAGCCGGGACTTGACCTACGAGCAGTACTTC. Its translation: CASSRDLTYEQYF.

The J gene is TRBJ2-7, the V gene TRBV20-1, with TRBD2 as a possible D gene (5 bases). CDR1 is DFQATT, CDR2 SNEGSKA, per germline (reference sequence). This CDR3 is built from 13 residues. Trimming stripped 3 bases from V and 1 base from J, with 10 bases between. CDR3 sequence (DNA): TGCAGTGCTAGGGGGAGAATTTCCTACGAGCAGTACTTC. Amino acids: CSARGRISYEQYF.

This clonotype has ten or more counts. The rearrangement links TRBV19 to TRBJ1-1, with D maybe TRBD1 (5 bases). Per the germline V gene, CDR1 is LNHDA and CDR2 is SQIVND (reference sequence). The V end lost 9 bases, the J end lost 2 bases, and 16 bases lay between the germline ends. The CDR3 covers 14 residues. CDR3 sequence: CASNPRGLNTEAFF. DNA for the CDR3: TGTGCCAGCAATCCGAGGGGCCTCAACACTGAAGCTTTCTTT.

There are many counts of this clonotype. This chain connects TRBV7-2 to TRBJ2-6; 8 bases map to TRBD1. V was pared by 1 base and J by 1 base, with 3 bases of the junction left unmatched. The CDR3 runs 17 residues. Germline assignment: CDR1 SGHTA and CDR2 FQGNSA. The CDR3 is CASSLGDRLSGANVLTF. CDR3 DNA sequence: TGTGCCAGCAGCTTAGGGGACAGGCTTTCTGGGGCCAACGTCCTGACTTTC.

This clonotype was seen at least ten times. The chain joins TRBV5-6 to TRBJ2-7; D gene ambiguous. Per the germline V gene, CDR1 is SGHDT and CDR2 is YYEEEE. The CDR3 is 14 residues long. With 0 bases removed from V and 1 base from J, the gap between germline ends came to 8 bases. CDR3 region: CASSLAWVSYEQYF. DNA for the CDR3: TGTGCCAGCAGCTTGGCTTGGGTATCCTACGAGCAGTACTTC.